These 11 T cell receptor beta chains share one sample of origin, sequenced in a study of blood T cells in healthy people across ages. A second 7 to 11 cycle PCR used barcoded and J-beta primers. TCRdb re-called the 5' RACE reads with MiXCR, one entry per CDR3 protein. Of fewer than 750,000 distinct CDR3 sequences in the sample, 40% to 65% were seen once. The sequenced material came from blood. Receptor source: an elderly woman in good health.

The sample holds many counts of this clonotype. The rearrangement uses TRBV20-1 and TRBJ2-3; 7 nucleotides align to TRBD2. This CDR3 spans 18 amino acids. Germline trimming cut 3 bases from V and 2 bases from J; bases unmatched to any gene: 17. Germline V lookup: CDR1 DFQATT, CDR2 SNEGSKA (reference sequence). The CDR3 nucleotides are TGCAGTGCTAGTCCCAACTCCGGGAGGAGGCCCCTCACAGATACGCAGTATTTT. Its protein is CSASPNSGRRPLTDTQYF.

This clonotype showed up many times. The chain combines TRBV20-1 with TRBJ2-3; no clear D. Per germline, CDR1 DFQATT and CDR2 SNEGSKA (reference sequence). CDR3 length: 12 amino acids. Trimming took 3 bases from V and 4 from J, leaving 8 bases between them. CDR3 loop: CSARTYPDTQYF. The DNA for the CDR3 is TGCAGTGCTAGGACATATCCAGATACGCAGTATTTT.

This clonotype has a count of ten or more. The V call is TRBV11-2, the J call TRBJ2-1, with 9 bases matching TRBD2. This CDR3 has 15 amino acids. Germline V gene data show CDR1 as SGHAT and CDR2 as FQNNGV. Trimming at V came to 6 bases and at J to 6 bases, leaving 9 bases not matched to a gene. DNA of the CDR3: TGTGCCAGCAGAACCGGGACTAGCAGAAGCAATGAGCAGTTCTTC. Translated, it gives CASRTGTSRSNEQFF.

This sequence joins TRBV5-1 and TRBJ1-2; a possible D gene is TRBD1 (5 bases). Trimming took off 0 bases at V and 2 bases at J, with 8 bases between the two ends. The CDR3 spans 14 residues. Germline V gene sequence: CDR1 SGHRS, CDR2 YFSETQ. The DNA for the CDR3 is TGCGCCAGCAGCTTGGATCAGGGCAACTATGGCTACACCTTC. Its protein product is CASSLDQGNYGYTF. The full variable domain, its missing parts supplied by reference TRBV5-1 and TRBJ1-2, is KAGVTQTPRYLIKTRGQQVTLSCSPISGHRSVSWYQQTPGQGLQFLFEYFSETQRNKGNFPGRFSGRQFSNSRSEMNVSTLELGDSALYLCASSLDQGNYGYTFGSGTRLTVV.

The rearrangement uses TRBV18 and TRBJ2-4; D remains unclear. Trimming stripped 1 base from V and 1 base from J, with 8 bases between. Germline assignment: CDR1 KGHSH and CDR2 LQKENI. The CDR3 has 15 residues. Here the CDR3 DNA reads TGTGCCAGCTCACCACTTGGCCACGCCAAAAACATTCAGTACTTC. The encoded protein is CASSPLGHAKNIQYF.

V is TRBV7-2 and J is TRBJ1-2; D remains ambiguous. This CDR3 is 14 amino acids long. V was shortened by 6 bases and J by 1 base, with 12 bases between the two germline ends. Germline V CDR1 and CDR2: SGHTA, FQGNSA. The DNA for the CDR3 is TGTGCCAGCAGTCCTAATGGGGTTAACTATGGCTACACCTTC. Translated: CASSPNGVNYGYTF.

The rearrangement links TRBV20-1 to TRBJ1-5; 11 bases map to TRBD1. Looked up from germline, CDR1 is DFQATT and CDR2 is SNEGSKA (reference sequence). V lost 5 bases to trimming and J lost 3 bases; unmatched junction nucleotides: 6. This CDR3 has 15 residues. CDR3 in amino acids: CSAPRDRGNNQPQHF. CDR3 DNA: TGCAGTGCTCCGAGGGACAGGGGGAACAATCAGCCCCAGCATTTT.

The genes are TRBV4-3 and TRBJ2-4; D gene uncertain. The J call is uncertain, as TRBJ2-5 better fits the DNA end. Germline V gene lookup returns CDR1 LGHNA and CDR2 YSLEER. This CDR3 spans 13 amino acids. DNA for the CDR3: TGCGCCAGCAGCCAAGATAGGACGGAGACCCAGTACTTC. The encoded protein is CASSQDRTETQYF.

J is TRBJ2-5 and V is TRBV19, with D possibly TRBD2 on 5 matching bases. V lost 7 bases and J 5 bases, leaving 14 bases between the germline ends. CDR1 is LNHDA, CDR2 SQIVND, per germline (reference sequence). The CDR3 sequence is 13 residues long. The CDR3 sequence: CASTTLDWETQYF. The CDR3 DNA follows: TGTGCCAGTACTACTTTGGACTGGGAGACCCAGTACTTC.

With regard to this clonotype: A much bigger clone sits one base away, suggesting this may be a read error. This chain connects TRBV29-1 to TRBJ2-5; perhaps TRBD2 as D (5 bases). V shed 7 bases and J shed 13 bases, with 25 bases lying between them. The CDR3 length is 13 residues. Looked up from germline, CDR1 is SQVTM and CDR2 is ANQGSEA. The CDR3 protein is CSAQEIGLGERYF. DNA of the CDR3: TGCAGCGCCCAGGAGATCGGACTCGGCGAGCGGTACTTC.

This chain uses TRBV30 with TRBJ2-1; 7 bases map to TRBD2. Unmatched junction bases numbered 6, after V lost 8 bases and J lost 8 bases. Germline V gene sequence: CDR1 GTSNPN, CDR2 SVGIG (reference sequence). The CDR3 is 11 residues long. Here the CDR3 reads CARGESHEQFF. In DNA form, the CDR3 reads TGTGCCCGGGGGGAGTCGCATGAGCAGTTCTTC.